These T cell receptor beta chains were read from a single sample in a study of PD-1 blockade in classical Hodgkin lymphoma. Libraries were prepared by immunoSEQ multiplex PCR; TCRdb keeps only in-frame clonotypes and omits some of them. The table includes about 1,600 clones, over 60% detected once. Sequencing used CD8+ T cells from blood, obtained at baseline. The receptors derive from a human donor with classical Hodgkin lymphoma. CDR3s include the opening cysteine and the closing phenylalanine or tryptophan. D genes are given only for firm matches. Clone size is not always given. Where it is, it says once, few, many or a class for expanded clones.

v_gene	abundance	j_gene	d_gene	CDR3aa	CDR3nt
TRBV10-3	.	TRBJ1-5	TRBD1	CAISELGQDSNQPQHF	TGTGCCATCAGTGAGTTAGGACAGGATAGCAATCAGCCCCAGCATTTT
TRBV6-5	.	TRBJ1-1	.	CASSCPPTLENTEAFF	TGTGCCAGCAGTTGTCCTCCGACATTAGAGAACACTGAAGCTTTCTTT
TRBV4-1	few	TRBJ2-7	.	CASSQGLVEYEQYF	TGCGCCAGCAGCCAAGGTTTAGTAGAGTACGAGCAGTACTTC
TRBV9	.	TRBJ2-6	TRBD1	CASSGRTGGGGANVLTF	TGTGCCAGCAGCGGACGGACAGGGGGCGGTGGGGCCAACGTCCTGACTTTC
TRBV7-4	.	TRBJ2-7	TRBD2	CASSLTTSGPPSYYEQYF	TGTGCCAGCAGCTTAACCACTAGCGGGCCACCATCATACTACGAGCAGTACTTC
TRBV2	few	TRBJ1-5	TRBD1	CASSDPNAGTGDRGSNQPQHF	TGTGCCAGCAGTGATCCCAACGCCGGGACAGGGGATAGGGGTAGCAATCAGCCCCAGCATTTT
TRBV7-9	.	TRBJ1-1	.	CASSQENRVVMNTEAFF	TGTGCCAGCAGCCAAGAAAACAGGGTTGTAATGAACACTGAAGCTTTCTTT
TRBV14	.	TRBJ2-7	TRBD2	CASSQDRRRLAGDYEQYF	TGTGCCAGCAGCCAAGATCGTCGGAGACTAGCGGGAGACTACGAGCAGTACTTC
TRBV2	.	TRBJ2-6	TRBD2	CASSRTSGRLQSGANVLTF	TGTGCCAGCAGTCGGACTAGCGGGAGGTTACAGTCTGGGGCCAACGTCCTGACTTTC
TRBV19	.	TRBJ2-1	.	CASSMGLDSYNEQFF	TGTGCCAGTAGTATGGGGCTAGATTCCTACAATGAGCAGTTCTTC
TRBV7-9	.	TRBJ2-3	.	CASSPVIGQDTQYF	TGTGCCAGCAGCCCAGTCATCGGGCAAGATACGCAGTATTTT
TRBV7-1	.	TRBJ2-1	.	CASSLQRISSYNEQFF	TGTGCCAGCAGCTTACAGCGGATCAGCTCCTACAATGAGCAGTTCTTC